A selection of T cell receptor beta chains follows, all from one sample in a study of T cells in localized non-small cell lung cancer. Libraries were prepared by immunoSEQ multiplex PCR; TCRdb keeps only in-frame clonotypes and omits some of them. The sample yields tens of thousands of clones, roughly 90% seen once. The sequences come from peripheral blood, collected before any cancer treatment. These receptors originate from a female donor older than 55 with stage I squamous cell lung carcinoma. CDR3s include the opening cysteine and the closing phenylalanine or tryptophan.

CDR3 length,V gene,CDR3 protein
15,TRBV5-4,CASSLYGGQGYEQYF
13,TRBV27,CASRGQGRTEAFF
14,TRBV7-3,CASSFGQGTDTQYF
13,TRBV5-6,CASSSPDSYGYTF
15,TRBV5-1,CASSSGQGNVYEQYF
13,TRBV7-5,CARSPRGRTEAFF
15,TRBV5-1,CASSLAGDHMDTQYF
13,TRBV27,CASRVQGGETQYF
15,TRBV15,CATSRDKREIRVGFF
12,TRBV5-1,CASSLGTQEQYF
15,TRBV27,CASSLRGPRNYGYTF
15,TRBV5-1,CASSSPGQRMYGYTF
12,TRBV28,CASSLLGNGYTF
14,TRBV11-2,CASSVLLGVYEQYF
17,TRBV19,CASSIVSAEALNYGYTF
16,TRBV5-6,CASSELGTSAYNEQFF
15,TRBV2,CASSRQGGVKNIQYF
13,TRBV7-2,CASSTNSGNTIYF
17,TRBV5-1,CASSSQTGTGITGELFF
16,TRBV27,CASRLRGGRADNEQFF
15,TRBV4-3,CASSQGGGAAGELFF
15,TRBV7-8,CASSPSGSDTGELFF
15,TRBV7-8,CASSLGWGGRTEAFF
13,TRBV19,CASNGRRDQPQHF
12,TRBV6-5,CASSGQGNGYTF
13,TRBV30,CAWRTDSNQPQHF
14,TRBV7-2,CASTPVTGPAEAFF
13,TRBV30,CAWGWGADQPQHF
13,TRBV19,CASSISGQETQYF
18,TRBV5-1,CASSLVGVGSSGANVLTF
13,TRBV18,CASSLAREGGYTF
11,TRBV5-1,CASSRQETQYF
13,TRBV21-1,CASSKVRYNEQFF
13,TRBV4-3,CASSHRDSYGYTF
14,TRBV30,CAWRVPEAEDTQYF
12,TRBV29-1,CSVGDRELPQYF
14,TRBV7-2,CASSLVASGYEQYF
15,TRBV5-8,CASSSGTSGNNEQFF
12,TRBV7-9,CASSSENEKLFF
15,TRBV7-8,CASSPLRGQPYGYTF
14,TRBV2,CASRGQSSSYEQYF
15,TRBV5-5,CASSLRGQVNEKLFF
13,TRBV19,CASKPSGSYEQYF